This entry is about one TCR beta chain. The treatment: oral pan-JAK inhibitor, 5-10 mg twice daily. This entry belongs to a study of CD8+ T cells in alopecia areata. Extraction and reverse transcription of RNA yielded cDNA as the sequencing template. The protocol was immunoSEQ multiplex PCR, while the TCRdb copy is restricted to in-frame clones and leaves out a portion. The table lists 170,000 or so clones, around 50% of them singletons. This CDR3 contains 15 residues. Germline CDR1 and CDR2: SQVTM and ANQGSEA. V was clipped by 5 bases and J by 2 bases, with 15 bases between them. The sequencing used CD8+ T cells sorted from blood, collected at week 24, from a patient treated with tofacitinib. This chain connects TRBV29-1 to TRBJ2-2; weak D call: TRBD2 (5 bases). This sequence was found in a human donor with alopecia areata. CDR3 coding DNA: TGCAGCGTTTCCGGGGTCAGAACTAACACCGGGGAGCTGTTTTTT. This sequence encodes CSVSGVRTNTGELFF.